This is a list of T cell receptor beta chains from one sample in a study of T-cell memory formation after mild COVID-19. TCRdb recomputed calls from the 5' RACE reads with MiXCR, one row per CDR3 protein. The table lists around 340,000 distinct CDR3 sequences, approximately 21% of them singletons. Sequenced: PBMCs or a T cell subset sorted from them (not recorded which). Receptors were obtained from an adult woman who had mild COVID-19 (a few samples of this study predate the infection). Cell type and time point are not known. CDR3s include the opening cysteine and the closing phenylalanine or tryptophan. D genes are given only for firm matches. Clone size appears in some rows only: once, few, many, or a class for an expanded clone.

len,d_gene,j_gene,abundance,v_gene,CDR3nt,CDR3aa
12,NA,TRBJ1-2,NA,TRBV2,TGTGCCAGCAGTGTTCGAGACTATGGCTACACCTTC,CASSVRDYGYTF
13,NA,TRBJ1-5,few,TRBV7-9,TGTGCCAGCAGCTCCTCGTACGATCAGCCCCAGCATTTT,CASSSSYDQPQHF
16,NA,TRBJ2-1,many,TRBV6-5,TGTGCCAGCAACCAAATAGCCGGGTTTTCCTACAATGAGCAGTTCTTC,CASNQIAGFSYNEQFF
19,NA,TRBJ1-4,many,TRBV5-1,TGCGCCAGCAGCTTGGCCGTTATTGGGACGGAACCAACTAATGAAAAACTGTTTTTT,CASSLAVIGTEPTNEKLFF
16,NA,TRBJ1-2,NA,TRBV7-8,TGTGCCAGCACCCTTACGAACGACGGTCCCGGGAGTGGCTACACCTTC,CASTLTNDGPGSGYTF
13,NA,TRBJ2-3,NA,TRBV20-1,TGCAGTGAAACCCGACAGGCCCCAGATACGCAGTATTTT,CSETRQAPDTQYF
15,NA,TRBJ1-5,once,TRBV5-8,TGTGCCAGCAGTGGGAGGACAGCAAGCAATCAGCCCCAGCATTTT,CASSGRTASNQPQHF
12,NA,TRBJ1-2,NA,TRBV29-1,TGCAGCGCCGCTAACGCTAACTATGGCTACACCTTC,CSAANANYGYTF
14,NA,TRBJ2-1,NA,TRBV5-6,TGTGCCAGCAGCGTTACGTTAATAGTTAATGAGCAGTTCTTC,CASSVTLIVNEQFF
17,NA,TRBJ1-5,few,TRBV5-1,TGCGCCAGCAGCTTGTTCAGGGCCGCTCATAGCAATCAGCCCCAGCATTTT,CASSLFRAAHSNQPQHF
18,NA,TRBJ1-1,NA,TRBV9,TGTGCCAGCAGCCCTAGTGCAAGATACACGGATATGAACACTGAAGCTTTCTTT,CASSPSARYTDMNTEAFF
19,TRBD1,TRBJ2-3,few,TRBV30,TGTGCCTGGAGTCCCTCCCCCTGGTCCGGGACAGGGTCGACAGATACGCAGTATTTT,CAWSPSPWSGTGSTDTQYF
13,NA,TRBJ2-1,few,TRBV29-1,TGCAGCGTTGAAACAGCACATCATAATGAGCAGTTCTTC,CSVETAHHNEQFF
16,TRBD2,TRBJ2-7,NA,TRBV3-1,TGTGCCAGCAGCCAACCTAGCGGGAGTCTCCAGGGCGAGCAGTACTTC,CASSQPSGSLQGEQYF
16,TRBD1,TRBJ2-4,few,TRBV6-1,TGTGCCAGCAGTGAAGTCCACAGGGGGGCCAAAAACATTCAGTACTTC,CASSEVHRGAKNIQYF
15,NA,TRBJ1-3,NA,TRBV5-1,TGCGCCAGCAGCTTGGCCGCCGCCCGTGGAAACACCATATATTTT,CASSLAAARGNTIYF
14,NA,TRBJ1-5,few,TRBV7-9,TGTGCCAGCAGCCGCGGGGAGTTGGGGAATCCCCAGCATTTT,CASSRGELGNPQHF
16,NA,TRBJ1-1,NA,TRBV12-3/TRBV12-4,TGTGCCAGCAGTTTAGGGGGGCCCCCTCGGAACACTGAAGCTTTCTTT,CASSLGGPPRNTEAFF
18,TRBD1,TRBJ1-1,NA,TRBV20-1,TGCAGTGCTAGAGAGCTCAGCCCGGGACAGGGCCCGAACACTGAAGCTTTCTTT,CSARELSPGQGPNTEAFF
13,NA,TRBJ2-1,few,TRBV11-3,TGTGCCAGCAGCTTAGCGGGACGAAATGAGCAGTTCTTC,CASSLAGRNEQFF
13,NA,TRBJ2-1,NA,TRBV6-5,TGTGCCAGCAGACGGGACCCTTTGGATGAGCAGTTCTTC,CASRRDPLDEQFF
16,TRBD2,TRBJ2-2,NA,TRBV3-1,TGTGCCAGCAGCCAACAAGGACTAGCTGTTACCGGGGAGCTGTTTTTT,CASSQQGLAVTGELFF
15,NA,TRBJ1-3,NA,TRBV4-3,TGCGCCAGCAGCCAAGTGGTGTGGTCTGGAAACACCATATATTTT,CASSQVVWSGNTIYF
16,TRBD1,TRBJ2-7,NA,TRBV28,TGTGCCAGCAGTACAAAATACAGGGGGCTATCCTACGAGCAGTACTTC,CASSTKYRGLSYEQYF
15,TRBD1,TRBJ1-1,NA,TRBV3-1,TGTGCCAGCAGCCAAGAAAAGTACAGGGGTACTGAAGCTTTCTTT,CASSQEKYRGTEAFF
15,TRBD2,TRBJ2-1,NA,TRBV9,TGTGCCAGCAGCGTAGTCACTAGCGGGAGGAATGAGCAGTTCTTC,CASSVVTSGRNEQFF
16,NA,TRBJ2-3,few,TRBV9,TGTGCCAGCAGCGTAGCTACGGCGGGGACCACAGATACGCAGTATTTT,CASSVATAGTTDTQYF
14,NA,TRBJ1-3,NA,TRBV6-5,TGTGCCAGCAGTTACAGGGGTTCTGGAAACACCATATATTTT,CASSYRGSGNTIYF
15,NA,TRBJ1-1,few,TRBV4-1,TGCGCCAGCAGCCGACCTCAGGGTAGGAGCACTGAAGCTTTCTTT,CASSRPQGRSTEAFF
14,TRBD2,TRBJ2-7,few,TRBV6-6,TGTGCCAGCAAGCCCCCTGGGGAGGGGTTCGAGCAGTACTTC,CASKPPGEGFEQYF
19,TRBD2,TRBJ2-1,few,TRBV4-1,TGCGCCAGCAGCCAAGATGGGCTAGCGGGGGTTAGCTCCTACAATGAGCAGTTCTTC,CASSQDGLAGVSSYNEQFF
14,TRBD2,TRBJ2-2,NA,TRBV19,TGTGCCAGCGGGCCTAGCGGGAAGAACGGGGAGCTGTTTTTT,CASGPSGKNGELFF
16,NA,TRBJ2-1,NA,TRBV7-8,TGTGCCAGCAGCTTAGCGTTCAGCCGAGTCTACAATGAGCAGTTCTTC,CASSLAFSRVYNEQFF
14,TRBD1,TRBJ1-1,NA,TRBV10-3,TGTGCCACCGTACGACAGGGCTTGTCCACTGAAGCTTTCTTT,CATVRQGLSTEAFF
14,NA,TRBJ1-2,NA,TRBV12-3/TRBV12-4,TGTGCCAGCAGTTTAGACCCACCTAACTATGGCTACACCTTC,CASSLDPPNYGYTF
19,TRBD1,TRBJ2-3,few,TRBV7-8,TGTGCCAGCAGCCCCAAGAGCAGGGGGAAAGCTTTGAGCACAGATACGCAGTATTTT,CASSPKSRGKALSTDTQYF
14,NA,TRBJ2-1,few,TRBV12-3/TRBV12-4,TGTGCCAGCAGTTTAGAGGGACCGGTCAATGAGCAGTTCTTC,CASSLEGPVNEQFF
16,NA,TRBJ2-1,NA,TRBV6-5,TGTGCCAGCAGTTACTCTGCGGATAGCTCCTACAATGAGCAGTTCTTC,CASSYSADSSYNEQFF